These 11 T cell receptor beta chains share one sample of origin, sequenced in a study of T cells expressing NK-cell markers. TCRdb reprocessed the 5' RACE reads, keeping one entry per CDR3 protein, no DNA. This table holds more than 400,000 distinct CDR3 sequences. The material sequenced was blood T cells: a sorted CD56 or NKG2C T cell subset, CD4+ or CD8+ T cells, or bulk PBMC T cells (not recorded which). Receptors were obtained from a woman between 18 and 70 years old in good health.

This chain joins TRBV20-1 and TRBJ2-5; TCRdb reports TRBD2, a call that lacks DNA to check it against. The CDR3 consists of 14 residues. Germline V gene lookup returns CDR1 DFQATT and CDR2 SNEGSKA (reference sequence). CDR3 region: CSASTSGHGETQYF.

The chain recombines TRBV5-1 with TRBJ2-2. Germline CDR1 reads SGHRS; CDR2 reads YFSETQ. The CDR3 consists of 16 residues. The CDR3 protein is CASRLGRRMNTGELFF.

The chain's CDR3 is CAWSVGLSGNTIYF. This chain links TRBV30 with TRBJ1-3. The CDR3 sequence is 14 residues long. Germline V gives CDR1 GTSNPN, CDR2 SVGIG (reference sequence).

The chain's CDR3 is CASSLRDLGYYNEQFF. V usage is TRBV9 and J usage is TRBJ2-1; TCRdb designates TRBD2, a call that cannot be tested without DNA. CDR3 length: 16 residues. Germline V gene sequence: CDR1 SGDLS, CDR2 YYNGEE.

The chain links TRBV5-6 to TRBJ2-1; TCRdb's D call of TRBD2 is untestable without DNA. The CDR3 extends over 15 amino acids. Germline assignment: CDR1 SGHDT and CDR2 YYEEEE. The CDR3: CASSFRTWEGREQFF.

The chain recombines TRBV29-1 with TRBJ2-2; TCRdb returns TRBD1, unconfirmable since there is no DNA. The CDR3 length is 14 residues. Per germline, CDR1 SQVTM and CDR2 ANQGSEA. CDR3 amino acids: CSVVRGPNTGELFF.

The rearrangement links TRBV11-2 to TRBJ2-3; TCRdb's D call, TRBD1, is unchecked because there is no DNA. Germline loops: CDR1 SGHAT, CDR2 FQNNGV. CDR3 length equals 15 residues. CDR3 sequence: CASSRFGTGGIPRYF.

The J gene is TRBJ2-3, the V gene TRBV12-3 or TRBV12-4; checking the TCRdb D call of TRBD1 is not possible without DNA. The CDR3 has 13 residues. CDR3 amino acids: CASSPGRRDTQYF.

The V gene is TRBV5-1, the J gene TRBJ2-7. Germline CDR1 and CDR2: SGHRS and YFSETQ. The CDR3 consists of 13 residues. The CDR3 region is CASSDRISYEQYF.

The chain joins TRBV20-1 to TRBJ2-3; there is no DNA to check the TCRdb D call of TRBD2. The CDR3 covers 14 residues. Germline V gene data show CDR1 as DFQATT and CDR2 as SNEGSKA (reference sequence). The CDR3 protein is CSASASGHTDTQYF.

The chain joins TRBV27 to TRBJ2-7. Germline V gives CDR1 MNHEY, CDR2 SMNVEV (reference sequence). CDR3 size: 15 residues. This CDR3 reads CASSLSIDGTYEQYF.